The source of this T cell receptor (beta chain) is a study of blood T cell repertoires in COVID-19. Study details: Specimens from acute and convalescent COVID-19 originated in the United States, Italy and Spain. The cDNA or gDNA used as material had been derived from T cells, B-cell-depleted T cells, or PBMCs.

As processed by the authors: Researchers report that nucleated cell counts were estimated from reference gene primer amplification. TCRdb's table, derived via immunoSEQ multiplex PCR, lists solely in-frame clones and lacks some. V, J and clone size are those of that table, while D and trimming were read from the DNA. Here the sample spans fewer than 150,000 clones, roughly 84% being singletons. This TCR came from a woman in her thirties who had recovered from COVID-19. Input material: peripheral blood.

CDR3 nucleotide sequence: TGTGCCAGCAGCTTGGCCCTAAGACTGTCCAATGAGCAGTTCTTC. Its protein product is CASSLALRLSNEQFF. This rearrangement joins TRBV7-9 to TRBJ2-1, with D unclear. The germline V gene encodes CDR1 SEHNR and CDR2 FQNEAQ (reference sequence). There are 15 residues in the CDR3. The V gene lost 3 bases and the J gene lost 6 bases, with 15 bases spanning the gap.